The TCR beta chain described here comes from a study of blood T cell repertoires in COVID-19. This clone was picked up one time. Between the trimmed V and J ends, which lost 6 bases and 2 bases, there was a span of 13 bases. CDR1 and CDR2 (germline): MNHEY, SMNVEV (reference sequence). The CDR3 contains 14 residues. In the original workflow: Estimation of nucleated cell counts was performed using reference gene primer amplification. Data came from immunoSEQ multiplex PCR; TCRdb stores just in-frame clones and leaves some out. The D gene and trimming were derived from the DNA, and the V and J assignments and clone size from that table. The data hold around 300,000 clones, with about 88% observed a single time.

The source of this sequence is a woman aged 45-60 years who had recovered from COVID-19. The chain links TRBV27 to TRBJ1-1; no clear D gene. The sample taken for sequencing was PBMCs or T cells enriched from blood (not recorded which). CDR3 nucleotide sequence: TGTGCCAGCAGCAATCGGTTATTAAACACTGAAGCTTTCTTT. Residues: CASSNRLLNTEAFF.